This T cell receptor (beta chain) was sequenced during a study of STAT5B mutations in CD4+ large granular lymphocyte leukemia. The ends lost 7 bases at V and 0 bases at J; junction bases unmatched: 5. Germline V gene data show CDR1 as SGHRS and CDR2 as YFSETQ. The CDR3 contains 15 residues. Study-wide results and caveats: Without putative leukemic clones, patient CD4-sorted repertoires remained more clonal than healthy CD4+ repertoires.

The survey-level immunoSEQ assay was used. How the authors handled the data: Lowest detectable productive clonotype frequency was 2.59 x 10-5. The repertoire was sequenced with immunoSEQ multiplex PCR; TCRdb's copy has only in-frame clones and lacks some. V and J calls and clone size are copied from that table; D and trimming were computed from the DNA. The sample carries around 32,000 clones, 70% to 80% recorded once. As for this clone: The antigen is unknown.

V usage is TRBV5-1 and J usage is TRBJ2-2; TRBD1 matches at 8 bases. Sample: CD4+ T cells from blood buffy coats. This TCR was recovered from a human donor in good health. The CDR3 is CASSRTGTNTGELFF. In DNA, the CDR3 is TGCGCCAGCTCACGGACAGGGACGAACACCGGGGAGCTGTTTTTT. Filled out from reference TRBV5-1 and TRBJ2-2, the complete variable domain reads KAGVTQTPRYLIKTRGQQVTLSCSPISGHRSVSWYQQTPGQGLQFLFEYFSETQRNKGNFPGRFSGRQFSNSRSEMNVSTLELGDSALYLCASSRTGTNTGELFFGEGSRLTVL.